Each of the 5 T cell receptor beta chains below was sequenced from the same sample in a study of T cells expressing NK-cell markers. TCRdb reanalyzed the 5' RACE reads, giving one entry per CDR3 protein sequence and no DNA. The sample yields 500,000 to 700,000 distinct CDR3 sequences, of which the top ten take up approximately 3.5%. Sequenced: blood T cells: a sorted CD56 or NKG2C T cell subset, CD4+ or CD8+ T cells, or bulk PBMC T cells (not recorded which). The receptor source for this set is a man aged 18 to 35 in good health.

The V gene is TRBV7-9, the J gene TRBJ2-7; the D call from TCRdb, TRBD1, cannot be confirmed without DNA. The germline gives CDR1 SEHNR, CDR2 FQNEAQ (reference sequence). There are 15 residues in the CDR3. The CDR3 protein is CASSGTGTGVYEQYF. The full variable domain, with the rest looked up from reference TRBV7-9 and TRBJ2-7, is DTGVSQNPRHKITKRGQNVTFRCDPISEHNRLYWYRQTLGQGPEFLTYFQNEAQLEKSRLLSDRFSAERPKGSFSTLEIQRTEQGDSAMYLCASSGTGTGVYEQYFGPGTRLTVT.

The chain joins TRBV12-3 or TRBV12-4 to TRBJ2-1; TCRdb's D gene call, TRBD1, goes unchecked for lack of DNA. This CDR3 comprises 12 residues. CDR3: CATNGALGEQFF.

V usage is TRBV7-6 and J usage is TRBJ2-3; TCRdb outputs TRBD1, but without DNA this stays unchecked. Germline CDR1 reads SGHVS; CDR2 reads FNYEAQ. The CDR3 is made up of 15 amino acids. CDR3 region: CASSLEQGAIDTQYF.

The chain carries TRBV20-1 and TRBJ1-6; TCRdb outputs TRBD1, but without DNA this stays unchecked. The germline gives CDR1 DFQATT, CDR2 SNEGSKA (reference sequence). The CDR3 sequence is 15 residues long. The CDR3 loop is CSAAVLQGANSPLHF.

V and J are TRBV5-6 and TRBJ2-1. The CDR3 sequence is 12 residues long. The germline V gene has CDR1 SGHDT and CDR2 YYEEEE. CDR3 loop: CASSSTDNEQFF.